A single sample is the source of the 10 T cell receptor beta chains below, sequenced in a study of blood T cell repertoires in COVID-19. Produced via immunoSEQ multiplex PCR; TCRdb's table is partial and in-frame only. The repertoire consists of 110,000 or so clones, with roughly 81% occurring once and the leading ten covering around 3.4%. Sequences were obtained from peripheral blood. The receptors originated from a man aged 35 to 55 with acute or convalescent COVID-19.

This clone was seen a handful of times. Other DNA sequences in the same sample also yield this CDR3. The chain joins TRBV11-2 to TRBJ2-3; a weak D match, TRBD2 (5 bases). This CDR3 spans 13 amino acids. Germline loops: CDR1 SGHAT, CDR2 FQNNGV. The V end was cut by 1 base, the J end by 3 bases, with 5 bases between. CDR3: CASSLAGTDTQYF. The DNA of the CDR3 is TGTGCCAGCAGCTTAGCGGGGACAGATACGCAGTATTTT. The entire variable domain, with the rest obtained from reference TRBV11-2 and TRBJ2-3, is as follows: EAGVAQSPRYKIIEKRQSVAFWCNPISGHATLYWYQQILGQGPKLLIQFQNNGVVDDSQLPKDRFSAERLKGVDSTLKIQPAKLEDSAVYLCASSLAGTDTQYFGPGTRLTVL.

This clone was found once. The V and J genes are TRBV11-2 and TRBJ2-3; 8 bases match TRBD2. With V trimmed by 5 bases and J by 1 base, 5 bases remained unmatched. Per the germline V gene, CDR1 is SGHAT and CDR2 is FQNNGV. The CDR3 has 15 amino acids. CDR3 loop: CASSLDSGGTDTQYF. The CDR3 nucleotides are TGTGCCAGCAGCCTCGATAGCGGGGGCACAGATACGCAGTATTTT.

This chain's CDR3 is CASSQDRGQRGQGTYEQYF. The CDR3 DNA reads TGTGCCAGCAGCCAAGATAGGGGGCAACGAGGACAGGGAACCTACGAGCAGTACTTC. The chain joins TRBV14 to TRBJ2-7; 8 nucleotides line up with TRBD1. J gave up 2 bases and V 0 bases, and 15 bases lay outside the gene matches. The CDR3 runs 19 residues. CDR1 is SGHDN and CDR2 is FVKESK in the germline V gene. Together with reference TRBV14 and TRBJ2-7, the CDR3 gives the full variable domain: EAGVTQFPSHSVIEKGQTVTLRCDPISGHDNLYWYRRVMGKEIKFLLHFVKESKQDESGMPNNRFLAERTGGTYSTLKVQPAELEDSGVYFCASSQDRGQRGQGTYEQYFGPGTRLTVT.

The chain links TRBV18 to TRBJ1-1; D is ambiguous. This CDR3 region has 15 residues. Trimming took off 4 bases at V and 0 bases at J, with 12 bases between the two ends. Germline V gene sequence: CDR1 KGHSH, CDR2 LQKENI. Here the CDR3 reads CASSLASGVNTEAFF. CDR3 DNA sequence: TGTGCCAGCTCACTAGCGAGTGGCGTGAACACTGAAGCTTTCTTT.

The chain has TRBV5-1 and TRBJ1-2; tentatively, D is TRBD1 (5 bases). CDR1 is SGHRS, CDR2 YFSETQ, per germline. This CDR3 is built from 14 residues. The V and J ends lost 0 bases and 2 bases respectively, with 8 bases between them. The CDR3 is CASSLAGGNYGYTF. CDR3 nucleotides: TGCGCCAGCAGCTTGGCCGGGGGGAACTATGGCTACACCTTC.

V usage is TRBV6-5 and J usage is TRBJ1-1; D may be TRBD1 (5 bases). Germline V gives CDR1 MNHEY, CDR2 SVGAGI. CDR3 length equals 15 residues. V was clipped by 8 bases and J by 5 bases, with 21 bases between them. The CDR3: CASYAIGRAMTEAFF. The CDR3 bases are TGTGCCAGCTATGCCATCGGCAGGGCTATGACTGAAGCTTTCTTT.

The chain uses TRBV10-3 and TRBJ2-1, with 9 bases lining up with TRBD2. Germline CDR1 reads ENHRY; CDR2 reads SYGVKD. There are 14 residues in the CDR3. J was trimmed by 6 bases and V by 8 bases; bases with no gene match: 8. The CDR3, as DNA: TGTGCCATCGCTAGCGGGGCCGGGGGCAATGAGCAGTTCTTC. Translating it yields CAIASGAGGNEQFF.

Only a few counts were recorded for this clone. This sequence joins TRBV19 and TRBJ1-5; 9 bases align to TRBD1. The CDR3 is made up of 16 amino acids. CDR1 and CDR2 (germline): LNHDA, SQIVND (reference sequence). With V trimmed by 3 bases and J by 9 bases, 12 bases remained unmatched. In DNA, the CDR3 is TGTGCCAGTAGTATCCCCACAGGGGGCCCCCCGAGGCCCCAGCATTTT. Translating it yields CASSIPTGGPPRPQHF.

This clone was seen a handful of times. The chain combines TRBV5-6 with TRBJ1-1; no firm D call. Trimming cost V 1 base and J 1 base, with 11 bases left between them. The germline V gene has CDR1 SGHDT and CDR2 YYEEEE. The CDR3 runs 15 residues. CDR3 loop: CASSLMVSQNTEAFF. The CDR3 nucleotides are TGTGCCAGCAGCTTGATGGTGAGCCAGAACACTGAAGCTTTCTTT.

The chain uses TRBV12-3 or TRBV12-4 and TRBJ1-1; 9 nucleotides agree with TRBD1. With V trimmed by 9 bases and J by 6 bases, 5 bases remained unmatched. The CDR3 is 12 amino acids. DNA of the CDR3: TGTGCCAGTACAGGGGGCTCCTCTGAAGCTTTCTTT. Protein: CASTGGSSEAFF.